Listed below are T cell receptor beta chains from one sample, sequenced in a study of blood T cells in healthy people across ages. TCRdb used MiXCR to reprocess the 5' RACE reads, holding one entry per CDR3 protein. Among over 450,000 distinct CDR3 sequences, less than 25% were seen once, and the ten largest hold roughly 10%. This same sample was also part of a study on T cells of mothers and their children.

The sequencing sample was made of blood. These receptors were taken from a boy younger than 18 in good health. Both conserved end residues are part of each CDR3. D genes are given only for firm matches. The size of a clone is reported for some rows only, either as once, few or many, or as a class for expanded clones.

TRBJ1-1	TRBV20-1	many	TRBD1	TGCAGTGCTAGAGATTCCGGGACAGGGGGTGGCACTGAAGCTTTCTTT	CSARDSGTGGGTEAFF
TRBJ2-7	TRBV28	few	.	TGTGCCAGCAGCTTTGGTGGGACAACTTACTACGAGCAGTACTTC	CASSFGGTTYYEQYF
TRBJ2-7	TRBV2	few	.	TGTGCCAGCACCTCGGGGCCAGGGGCCTCCTACGAGCAGTACTTC	CASTSGPGASYEQYF
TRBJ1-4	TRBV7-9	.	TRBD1	TGTGCCAGCGGACGGACAGGGGCGGCTAATGAAAAACTGTTTTTT	CASGRTGAANEKLFF
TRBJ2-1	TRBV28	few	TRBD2	TGTGCCAGCAGTTTAGTTGGGCGGGGGAGGGATGAGCAGTTCTTC	CASSLVGRGRDEQFF
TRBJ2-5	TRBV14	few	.	TGTGCCAGCAGCCAAGGGCCTCCCGGGGAAGAGACCCAGTACTTC	CASSQGPPGEETQYF
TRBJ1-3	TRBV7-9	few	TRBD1	TGTGCCAGCAGCCGACAGGGCCTGGCCGGAAACACCATATATTTT	CASSRQGLAGNTIYF
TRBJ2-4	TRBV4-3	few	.	TGCGCCAGCAGCCAAGAGTGGGGTGGGAGGCCCGAGGTAAACATTCAGTACTTC	CASSQEWGGRPEVNIQYF
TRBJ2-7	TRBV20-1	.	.	TGCAGTGCTAGAAGTGACTCCGCGGGGCAGTACTTC	CSARSDSAGQYF
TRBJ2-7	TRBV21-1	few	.	TGTGCCAGCAGGCTCTTAATGACAGGGGTTAGCTCCTACGAGCAGTACTTC	CASRLLMTGVSSYEQYF
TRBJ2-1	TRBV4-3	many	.	TGCGCCAGCAGCCAAGCCGGGGAAGGGGGTTACAATGAGCAGTTCTTC	CASSQAGEGGYNEQFF
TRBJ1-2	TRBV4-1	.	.	TGCGCCAGCAGCCAAGTTTCCCATTATGGCTACACCTTC	CASSQVSHYGYTF
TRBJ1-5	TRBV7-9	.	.	TGTGCCAGCAGCTTAATTGGACGGGGGCGGTTGAGCAATCAGCCCCAGCATTTT	CASSLIGRGRLSNQPQHF
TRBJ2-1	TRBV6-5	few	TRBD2	TGTGCCAGCAGTTACCAGCGGGGGGGAAACAATGAGCAGTTCTTC	CASSYQRGGNNEQFF
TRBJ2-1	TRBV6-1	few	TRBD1	TGTGCCAGCAGTCTCTACGGACTTCAACGACAGGGGGCCTCGTACAATGAGCAGTTCTTC	CASSLYGLQRQGASYNEQFF
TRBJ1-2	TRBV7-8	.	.	TGTGCCAGCAGCCCGCGACAGGATTATCTAGTAGGCTACACCTTC	CASSPRQDYLVGYTF
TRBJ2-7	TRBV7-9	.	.	TGTGCCAGCAGCATCCCGCAGGGCATCCACGAGCAGTACTTC	CASSIPQGIHEQYF
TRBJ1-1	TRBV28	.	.	TGTGCCAGCAAGGTGGTTCGCCTGAACACTGAAGCTTTCTTT	CASKVVRLNTEAFF
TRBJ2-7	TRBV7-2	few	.	TGTGCCAGCAGCTTAGGCTACGGGGGGCTCTCCTACGAGCAGTACTTC	CASSLGYGGLSYEQYF
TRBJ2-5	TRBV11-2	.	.	TGTGCCAGCAGCATAGAATTCACCGGCACACTAGAGACCCAGTACTTC	CASSIEFTGTLETQYF
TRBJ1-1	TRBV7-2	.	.	TGTGCCAGCAGCTTGAGGACAAACACTGAAGCTTTCTTT	CASSLRTNTEAFF
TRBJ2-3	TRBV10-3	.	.	TGTGCCATCAGTGAGCGACAGTCAGATACGCAGTATTTT	CAISERQSDTQYF
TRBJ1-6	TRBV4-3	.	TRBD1	TGCGCCAGCAGCCAAGGAACAGGGGGTCTCAATTCACCCCTCCACTTT	CASSQGTGGLNSPLHF
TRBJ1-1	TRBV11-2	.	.	TGTGCCAGCAGCTTAGGGGGGGTGCACACTGAAGCTTTCTTT	CASSLGGVHTEAFF
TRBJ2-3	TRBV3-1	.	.	TGTGCCAGCAGCCAATCCGGGTCAGGCACAGATACGCAGTATTTT	CASSQSGSGTDTQYF
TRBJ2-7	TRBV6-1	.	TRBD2	TGTGCCAGCAGTTCTAGCGGACCTTCCTACGAGCAGTACTTC	CASSSSGPSYEQYF
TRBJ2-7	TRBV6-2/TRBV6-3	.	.	TGTGCCAGCAGTTACAACTGGGAGGAGTTCTACGAGCAGTACTTC	CASSYNWEEFYEQYF
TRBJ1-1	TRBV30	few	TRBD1	TGTGCCTGGAACTCGGGGGACAGGATGGTCACTGAAGCTTTCTTT	CAWNSGDRMVTEAFF
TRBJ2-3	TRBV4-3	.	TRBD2	TGCGCCAGCAGCCAAGATGTAGCGGGGGTCGCAGATACGCAGTATTTT	CASSQDVAGVADTQYF
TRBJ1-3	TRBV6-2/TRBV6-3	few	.	TGTGCCAGCAGTTTGATCTCGACGGAAACTGGAAACACCATATATTTT	CASSLISTETGNTIYF
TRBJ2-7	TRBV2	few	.	TGTGCCAGCAGGTCGCGTCGGGGTCAATTTTACGAGCAGTACTTC	CASRSRRGQFYEQYF
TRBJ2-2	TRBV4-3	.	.	TGCGCCAGCAGCCTGCTTACCGGACAGTTCACCGGGGAGCTGTTTTTT	CASSLLTGQFTGELFF
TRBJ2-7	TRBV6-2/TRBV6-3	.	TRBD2	TGTGCCAGCAGAACAGAACAGAGCGGGAGCTCCGAGCAGTACTTC	CASRTEQSGSSEQYF
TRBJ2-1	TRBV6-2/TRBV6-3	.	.	TGTGCCAGCAGTTTCCAGCGTACTATGTACAATGAGCAGTTCTTC	CASSFQRTMYNEQFF
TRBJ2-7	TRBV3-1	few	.	TGTGCCAGCAGCCCTCCGGGACTCACGGGGGATTCCTACGAGCAGTACTTC	CASSPPGLTGDSYEQYF
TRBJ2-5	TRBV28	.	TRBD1	TGTGCCAGCAGTCCCTGGGACAGGGGGCGACAGACCCAGTACTTC	CASSPWDRGRQTQYF
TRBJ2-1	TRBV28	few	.	TGTGCCAGCAGTACAGGGATTAATGAGCAGTTCTTC	CASSTGINEQFF
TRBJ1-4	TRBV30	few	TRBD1	TGTGCCTGGAGGAGACAGGGGGGGACGACTAATGAAAAACTGTTTTTT	CAWRRQGGTTNEKLFF
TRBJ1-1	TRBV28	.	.	TGTGCCAGCAGTTTATTAGGGGTTTCGAACACTGAAGCTTTCTTT	CASSLLGVSNTEAFF
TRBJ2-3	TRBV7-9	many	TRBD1	TGTGCCAGCAGCTCAACACAGGGGGGTACAGATACGCAGTATTTT	CASSSTQGGTDTQYF
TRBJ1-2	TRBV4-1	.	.	TGCGCCAGCAGCGCAGGGAGGAATGGCTGCACCTTC	CASSAGRNGCTF
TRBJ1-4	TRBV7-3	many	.	TGTGCCAGCAGCTTAATTCCTCCCGACAATGAAAAACTGTTTTTT	CASSLIPPDNEKLFF
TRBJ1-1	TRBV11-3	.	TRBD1	TGTGCCAGCAGCGGACAGGCAAACACTGAAGCTTTCTTT	CASSGQANTEAFF
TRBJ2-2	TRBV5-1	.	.	TGCGCCAGCAGCGGAGGCGGTGTCGACGCCACCGGGGAGCTGTTTTTT	CASSGGGVDATGELFF
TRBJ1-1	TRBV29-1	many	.	TGCAGCGTTGTGGAAGAGGAAGCTTTCTTT	CSVVEEEAFF
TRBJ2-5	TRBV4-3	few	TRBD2	TGCGCCAGCAGCCAGAGCGCGGGCACTAGCGGCAAAGAGACCCAGTACTTC	CASSQSAGTSGKETQYF
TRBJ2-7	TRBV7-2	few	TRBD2	TGTGCCAGCAGCTCGGGGCAGCGGGGGGGCCCATACGAGCAGTACTTC	CASSSGQRGGPYEQYF